Below, 23 T cell receptor beta chains from the same sample are listed, as sequenced in a study of beta chain features in type 1 diabetes. The entirety of the isolated RNA underwent reverse transcription, so expressed TCRB transcripts were sequenced. Profiling relied on immunoSEQ multiplex PCR, and the TCRdb table lists in-frame clones only, not all of them. The sample has about 350,000 clones; 15% to 20% are singletons. Input material: naive CD4+ T cells from blood. These receptors were taken from a woman between 18 and 30 years old in good health.

This clone turned up a few times. The chain has TRBV5-1 and TRBJ2-5; TRBD2 agrees at 9 bases. Per germline, CDR1 SGHRS and CDR2 YFSETQ. This CDR3 has 15 residues. The ends lost 2 bases at V and 1 base at J; junction bases unmatched: 3. The CDR3 coding sequence is TGCGCCAGCAGCTTCGGGACTAGCCTCCAAGAGACCCAGTACTTC. Its protein product is CASSFGTSLQETQYF.

The V and J genes are TRBV4-1 and TRBJ2-7; 7 bases are a match to TRBD2. J was trimmed by 6 bases and V by 1 base; bases with no gene match: 9. Germline loops: CDR1 MGHRA, CDR2 YSYEKL. The CDR3 runs to 15 residues. The CDR3 loop is CASSQGGGTNGEQYF. Written as DNA, the CDR3 is TGCGCCAGCAGCCAAGGAGGAGGGACTAACGGCGAGCAGTACTTC.

This clone was counted a few times. Other DNA sequences in this sample translate to the same CDR3. V gene TRBV9 combines with J gene TRBJ2-6; 7 positions match TRBD2. CDR3 length: 16 residues. V trimming: 2 bases; J trimming: 1 base; junction bases outside the gene matches: 3. Germline CDR1 reads SGDLS; CDR2 reads YYNGEE. The CDR3 loop reads CASSVGGTSGANVLTF. For the CDR3, the DNA is TGTGCCAGCAGCGTGGGAGGGACTTCTGGGGCCAACGTCCTGACTTTC.

The table lists this clone with a few counts. CDR3: CASSFQGREKLFF. CDR3 nucleotide sequence: TGTGCCAGCAGCTTTCAGGGAAGGGAAAAACTGTTTTTT. The rearrangement uses TRBV7-8 and TRBJ1-4; TRBD1 is a possible D gene (5 bases). This CDR3 contains 13 residues. Germline V CDR1 and CDR2: SGHVS, FQNEAQ. Trimming took 3 bases from V and 8 from J, leaving 10 bases between them.

A word on this clone: The junction shows a germline mismatch at one end, possibly a read error. V gene TRBV7-7 combines with J gene TRBJ2-1, with a tentative D call TRBD2 (7 bases). Germline assignment: CDR1 SSHAT and CDR2 FNYEAQ (reference sequence). The CDR3 has 16 amino acids. CDR3 sequence reads: CASSMGGGGSYNEQFF. The DNA for the CDR3 is TGTGCTAGCAGCATGGGGGGAGGGGGCTCCTACAATGAGCAGTTCTTC.

This clone was counted a few times. The chain combines TRBV7-2 with TRBJ2-7, with D possibly TRBD2 on 5 matching bases. V gave up 6 bases and J gave up 13 bases, with 19 bases separating them. The CDR3 is 12 amino acids. Per germline, CDR1 SGHTA and CDR2 FQGNSA. CDR3 in amino acids: CASRSRGLVPYF. The DNA for the CDR3 is TGTGCCAGCAGATCTCGCGGGCTGGTACCTTACTTC.

This clone has more than one count but fewer than ten. The rearrangement joins TRBV5-1 to TRBJ1-4; 8 bases map to TRBD1. Germline CDR1 is SGHRS and CDR2 is YFSETQ. V lost 0 bases and J lost 6; bases outside the gene matches: 4. This CDR3 comprises 15 residues. This chain's CDR3 is CASSLGTGLDEKLFF. The CDR3 nucleotides are TGCGCCAGCAGCTTGGGGACAGGGCTGGATGAAAAACTGTTTTTT.

V usage is TRBV4-1 and J usage is TRBJ2-7; D remains unclear. This CDR3 region has 14 residues. Germline lookup yields CDR1 MGHRA and CDR2 YSYEKL. With 2 bases removed from V and 0 bases from J, the gap between germline ends came to 8 bases. CDR3 in DNA: TGCGCCAGCAGCCAAACCCTACTCTCCTACGAGCAGTACTTC. This encodes CASSQTLLSYEQYF.

This clone occurred a few times. Other DNA sequences within the sample encode an identical CDR3. The CDR3 protein is CASSLSYEQYF. In nucleotides, the CDR3 is TGTGCCAGCAGTTTATCCTACGAGCAGTACTTC. This chain connects TRBV2 to TRBJ2-7; D is uncertain. Germline values: CDR1 SNHLY, CDR2 FYNNEI. This CDR3 is 11 amino acids long. V gave up 5 bases and J gave up 1 base, with 3 bases separating them.

The sample holds a few counts of this clone. The chain uses TRBV15 and TRBJ2-5; tentatively, D is TRBD2 (5 bases). Germline V CDR1 and CDR2: LNHNV, YYDKDF (reference sequence). V was pared by 1 base and J by 5 bases, with 8 bases between. The CDR3 sequence is 13 residues long. The CDR3 DNA reads TGTGCCACCAGCAGAGGAGGGAAGGAGACCCAGTACTTC. It yields the protein CATSRGGKETQYF. Full variable domain (outside the CDR3, taken from reference TRBV15 and TRBJ2-5): DAMVIQNPRYQVTQFGKPVTLSCSQTLNHNVMYWYQQKSSQAPKLLFHYYDKDFNNEADTPDNFQSRRPNTSFCFLDIRSPGLGDTAMYLCATSRGGKETQYFGPGTRLLVL.

J is TRBJ2-2 and V is TRBV5-1; D is ambiguous. The length of the CDR3 is 14 residues. Deletions cut 0 bases from V and 3 bases from J, with 6 bases between. CDR1 is SGHRS, CDR2 YFSETQ, per germline. The CDR3 DNA follows: TGCGCCAGCAGCTTGGAACAGTACACCGGGGAGCTGTTTTTT. As protein: CASSLEQYTGELFF.

This clone was recorded a few times. This chain connects TRBV6-5 to TRBJ1-5; the match to TRBD1 covers 7 bases. The J segment lost 6 bases and the V segment lost 6 bases, leaving 11 bases of the junction unmatched. Germline V gene sequence: CDR1 MNHEY, CDR2 SVGAGI. CDR3 length equals 15 residues. As DNA, the CDR3 is TGTGCCAGCAGGGCGGACAGGATCAGGGGTCAGCCCCAGCATTTT. Translated, it gives CASRADRIRGQPQHF.

This clone has only a few counts. The chain recombines TRBV29-1 with TRBJ1-1, with 9 positions matching TRBD1. Germline CDR1 SQVTM, CDR2 ANQGSEA. The CDR3 spans 13 residues. V was pared by 6 bases and J by 7 bases, with 9 bases of the junction left unmatched. Here the CDR3 DNA reads TGCAGCGTAGTACAGGGGGCGATGGGTGAAGCTTTCTTT. The encoded protein is CSVVQGAMGEAFF.

This rearrangement joins TRBV7-2 to TRBJ2-7; a weak D match, TRBD2 (5 bases). Germline CDR1 SGHTA, CDR2 FQGNSA. The CDR3 runs 13 residues. V was cut by 5 bases and J by 10 bases, with 18 bases left in between. The CDR3, as DNA: TGTGCCAGCAGCCTGGACTTGACGTTTCTACAGTACTTC. It yields the protein CASSLDLTFLQYF.

This sequence joins TRBV18 and TRBJ2-7, with a possible D match to TRBD2 (6 bases). This CDR3 spans 14 amino acids. V was clipped by 3 bases and J by 4 bases, with 13 bases between them. Per germline, CDR1 KGHSH and CDR2 LQKENI. The CDR3 here is CASSPDMGGYEQYF. The CDR3 region has the DNA TGTGCCAGCTCACCCGATATGGGGGGTTACGAGCAGTACTTC.

The chain employs TRBV30 and TRBJ1-5, with TRBD1 identical over 9 bases. Trimming removed 6 bases from V and 0 bases from J; junction bases left unmatched: 3. This CDR3 spans 14 amino acids. CDR1 GTSNPN and CDR2 SVGIG come from the germline V gene (reference sequence). CDR3 region: CACLTGGSNQPQHF. As DNA, the CDR3 is TGTGCCTGCCTGACAGGGGGTAGCAATCAGCCCCAGCATTTT.

This clone was picked up a small number of times. Other DNA sequences of this sample code for an identical CDR3. This sequence joins TRBV30 and TRBJ1-1; possible D gene TRBD1, 5 bases. The CDR3 runs 13 residues. CDR1 GTSNPN and CDR2 SVGIG come from the germline V gene (reference sequence). V dropped 0 bases and J dropped 3 bases, with 8 bases sitting between them. CDR3 protein: CAWSVRRDTEAFF. The CDR3, as DNA: TGTGCCTGGAGTGTACGCAGGGACACTGAAGCTTTCTTT.

This chain connects TRBV5-1 to TRBJ2-2; D might be TRBD2 (6 bases). Trimming stripped 1 base from V and 1 base from J, with 8 bases between. The CDR3 runs 15 residues. The germline CDR1 and CDR2 sequences are SGHRS and YFSETQ. CDR3 amino acids: CASSLLSGNTGELFF. CDR3 DNA sequence: TGCGCCAGCAGCTTGCTTAGCGGGAACACCGGGGAGCTGTTTTTT.

There are a few counts of this clone. This rearrangement joins TRBV6-1 to TRBJ2-7; D uncertain. V was pared by 5 bases and J by 0 bases, with 14 bases between. CDR1 is MNHNS, CDR2 SASEGT, per germline. The CDR3 length is 15 residues. CDR3: CASSLIGPSSYEQYF. The CDR3 nucleotides read TGTGCCAGCAGTTTAATCGGCCCTAGCTCCTACGAGCAGTACTTC.

The V and J genes are TRBV23-1 and TRBJ1-2; D might be TRBD1 (5 bases). TRBV23-1 is placed among ORFs of uncertain function. The CDR3 runs 14 residues. V lost 4 bases and J lost 7, with 16 bases in between. CDR3: CASSRPDARAGYTF. The CDR3, as DNA: TGCGCCAGCAGTCGCCCCGATGCCAGGGCTGGCTACACCTTC.

This rearrangement joins TRBV29-1 to TRBJ2-3; the match to TRBD1 covers 7 bases. J lost 1 base, V lost 2 bases, and 9 bases had no gene match. The CDR3 spans 16 residues. Germline lookup yields CDR1 SQVTM and CDR2 ANQGSEA. DNA for the CDR3: TGCAGCGTTGAAACCACGGATCAGGGGGGCACAGATACGCAGTATTTT. This codes for CSVETTDQGGTDTQYF.

The V and J genes are TRBV21-1 and TRBJ2-3; TRBD1, the D gene given by the table, was not confirmed from the DNA. TRBV21-1 is a pseudogene segment. There are 12 residues in the CDR3. The CDR3 loop is CASSKQGYTQYF. The CDR3 DNA reads as TGTGCCAGCAGCAAGCAGGGTTATACGCAGTATTTT.

This clone was seen only a few times. The chain's CDR3 is CASSLDGTGNNPYEQYF. CDR3 nucleotides: TGTGCCAGCAGCTTGGATGGGACAGGGAACAATCCCTACGAGCAGTACTTC. V usage is TRBV5-5 and J usage is TRBJ2-7; 9 nucleotides match TRBD1. V lost 0 bases to trimming and J lost 2 bases; unmatched junction nucleotides: 9. Germline V gene sequence: CDR1 SGHKS, CDR2 YYEKEE (reference sequence). The CDR3 has 17 residues.